Following are 9 T cell receptor beta chains from one sample sequenced in a study of tumor and adjacent non-tumor tissue in lung cancer. This sample's RNA came from whole unsorted tissue. TCRbeta libraries were built with three rounds of nested PCR, modified from ARM-PCR. TCRdb reanalysed the multiplex PCR reads using MiXCR and keeps one entry per CDR3 protein. The sample yields about 80,000 distinct CDR3 sequences, roughly 72% seen once. The sequenced sample was lung tumor tissue. All receptors come from a woman in her 40s with non-small cell lung cancer.

The sample holds one count of this clonotype. A much bigger clone sits one base away, suggesting this may be a read error. The chain joins TRBV20-1 to TRBJ2-3; D unresolved. Germline V gives CDR1 DFQATT, CDR2 SNEGSKA (reference sequence). The CDR3 totals 14 residues. V was pared by 4 bases and J by 6 bases, with 17 bases between. The CDR3 protein is CSANEAKGRDTQYF. The CDR3 DNA sequence: TGCAGTGCTAATGAGGCCAAGGGCAGGGATACGCAGTATTTT.

Of note for this clonotype: The junction and the germline gene differ at one end; a read error may be behind it. The chain has TRBV12-3 or TRBV12-4 and TRBJ1-5; D is undetermined. This CDR3 has 15 amino acids. The CDR3 protein is CASSLSLEKNRPQHF. The CDR3 coding sequence is TGTGCCAGTAGTTTAAGTCTCGAAAAGAATCGGCCCCAGCACTTT.

Details on this clonotype: At one end, the junction sequence differs from germline, possibly due to a read error. This chain connects TRBV29-1 to TRBJ2-7, with 7 bases that match TRBD2. CDR3 length: 16 amino acids. Germline-derived CDR1 and CDR2 are SQVTM and ANQGSEA. In DNA, the CDR3 is TGCAGCGTAGGGGATTTGGGGGGGGTTTCTTCGCACGAACAGTACTTC. Amino acids: CSVGDLGGVSSHEQYF.

In this sample, this clonotype turned up a few times. The V gene is TRBV11-2, the J gene TRBJ2-6; TRBD2 is a possible D gene (5 bases). The germline V gene encodes CDR1 SGHAT and CDR2 FQNNGV. The CDR3 consists of 15 residues. V was shortened by 8 bases and J by 3 bases, with 14 bases between the two germline ends. The CDR3 nucleotides read TGTGCCAGCTGCGGAGAGGGCTTTGGGGCCAACGTCCTGACTTTC. Its protein product is CASCGEGFGANVLTF.

A word on this clonotype: As the CDR3 is not closed by the conserved phenylalanine or tryptophan, this likely results from a read error. The chain employs TRBV19 and TRBJ2-1, with TRBD2 as a possible D gene (7 bases). The CDR3 loop spans 15 amino acids. CDR1 is LNHDA, CDR2 SQIVND, per germline (reference sequence). CDR3 region: CVSLQGRETYNEQFS. The CDR3, as DNA: TGTGTCAGTCTGCAGGGGAGGGAGACCTACAATGAGCAGTTCTCC.

This clonotype showed up just a few times. The chain uses TRBV10-3 and TRBJ2-1, with no clear D. V dropped 3 bases and J dropped 7 bases, with 4 bases sitting between them. CDR3 size: 11 residues. Germline V gene lookup returns CDR1 ENHRY and CDR2 SYGVKD. CDR3 DNA sequence: TGTGCCATCAGTGATAGGAATGAGCAGTTCTTC. Residues: CAISDRNEQFF.

Worth noting for this clonotype: Compared with germline, one end of the junction differs, possibly owing to a read error. The chain joins TRBV29-1 to TRBJ2-7; no definite D call. The CDR3 extends over 13 amino acids. Germline CDR1 SQVTM, CDR2 ANQGSEA. The CDR3 is CSVVWWHSYEQYF. In DNA, the CDR3 is TGCAGCGTTGTTTGGTGGCACTCCTACGAGCAATACTTC.

This clonotype was detected only a few times. The chain links TRBV5-1 to TRBJ2-7, with D unresolved. Per germline, CDR1 SGHRS and CDR2 YFSETQ. Trimming pared 3 bases from V and 3 bases from J, leaving 10 bases between. The CDR3 is 13 amino acids. CDR3 amino acids: CASSSTTYYEQYF. CDR3 sequence (DNA): TGCGCCAGCAGCTCAACTACCTACTACGAGCAGTACTTC.

Note on this clonotype: The junction does not match germline at one end; this may be a read error. This sequence joins TRBV11-2 and TRBJ2-6; 7 bases are shared with TRBD2. The CDR3 totals 21 residues. CDR1 SGHAT and CDR2 FQNNGV come from the germline V gene. The CDR3 sequence is CASSLRLAGFTEISRANVLTF. The CDR3 coding sequence is TGTGCCAGCAGTTTAAGACTAGCAGGGTTCACCGAGATCTCTAGGGCCAACGTCCTGACTTTC.